The 8 T cell receptor beta chains in this list originate from one sample, sequenced in a study of cytomegalovirus exposure and HLA in healthy donors. Data came from immunoSEQ multiplex PCR; TCRdb stores just in-frame clones and leaves some out. The sample contains fewer than 90,000 clones, less than 90% of which appear only once. Material: PBMCs. Receptors originate from a woman between 18 and 29 years old in good health and CMV-seropositive.

The V gene is TRBV18, the J gene TRBJ2-2; D is perhaps TRBD2 (6 bases). The CDR3 is 15 residues long. Germline V gene lookup returns CDR1 KGHSH and CDR2 LQKENI. Deletions cut 3 bases from V and 1 base from J, with 9 bases between. The CDR3 loop reads CASSPRGVNTGELFF. The CDR3 coding sequence is TGTGCCAGCTCACCCCGCGGGGTGAACACCGGGGAGCTGTTTTTT.

The genes are TRBV19 and TRBJ2-7, with D perhaps TRBD1 (6 bases). The germline V gene has CDR1 LNHDA and CDR2 SQIVND (reference sequence). The CDR3 contains 12 residues. The V end lost 5 bases, the J end lost 3 bases, and 8 bases lay between the germline ends. The CDR3 sequence is CASSVQGYEQYF. DNA of the CDR3: TGTGCCAGTAGTGTACAGGGCTACGAGCAGTACTTC.

The chain carries TRBV2 and TRBJ2-5; 9 bases are shared with TRBD1. Per the germline V gene, CDR1 is SNHLY and CDR2 is FYNNEI. CDR3 length: 18 residues. Unmatched junction bases numbered 13, after V lost 2 bases and J lost 3 bases. The CDR3 sequence is CASSEILNRGPTKETQYF. The CDR3 DNA is TGTGCCAGCAGTGAAATTCTCAACAGGGGGCCAACTAAAGAGACCCAGTACTTC.

The chain recombines TRBV5-1 with TRBJ1-5; D gene ambiguous. This CDR3 is built from 13 residues. V was clipped by 0 bases and J by 7 bases, with 8 bases between them. CDR1 and CDR2 (germline): SGHRS, YFSETQ. CDR3 residues: CASSLGGDQPQHF. The CDR3 DNA is TGCGCCAGCAGCTTGGGGGGAGACCAGCCCCAGCATTTT.

This clone was counted only a few times. V usage is TRBV30 and J usage is TRBJ1-5; 7 bases map to TRBD1. J gave up 3 bases and V 5 bases, and 4 bases lay outside the gene matches. The germline gives CDR1 GTSNPN, CDR2 SVGIG (reference sequence). The CDR3 has 13 residues. CDR3 sequence reads: CAWAGTDNQPQHF. In nucleotides, the CDR3 is TGTGCCTGGGCCGGGACAGACAATCAGCCCCAGCATTTT.

The CDR3 DNA reads as TGTGCCAGCAGTTACTCAGGACAGGGAGGTGGCTACACCTTC. Protein sequence: CASSYSGQGGGYTF. The chain couples TRBV6-5 to TRBJ1-2; 8 bases match TRBD1. Trimming removed 0 bases from V and 7 bases from J; junction bases left unmatched: 4. The CDR3 spans 14 residues. Germline CDR1 and CDR2: MNHEY and SVGAGI.

The V call is TRBV7-2, the J call TRBJ2-7; 8 bases line up with TRBD1. Trimming took 6 bases from V and 2 from J; bases not matched to a gene: 9. Germline V gene data show CDR1 as SGHTA and CDR2 as FQGNSA. The CDR3 covers 15 residues. The chain's CDR3 is CASRPGQGGTYEQYF. In nucleotides, the CDR3 is TGTGCCAGCAGGCCTGGACAGGGCGGGACCTACGAGCAGTACTTC.

This sequence joins TRBV19 and TRBJ1-6, with D possibly matching TRBD1 (5 bases). Per germline, CDR1 LNHDA and CDR2 SQIVND (reference sequence). This CDR3 spans 14 amino acids. V was pared by 8 bases and J by 9 bases, with 17 bases between. The CDR3 region is CASGGGRVGSPLHF. For the CDR3, the DNA is TGTGCCAGTGGGGGTGGGAGGGTTGGTTCACCCCTCCACTTT.